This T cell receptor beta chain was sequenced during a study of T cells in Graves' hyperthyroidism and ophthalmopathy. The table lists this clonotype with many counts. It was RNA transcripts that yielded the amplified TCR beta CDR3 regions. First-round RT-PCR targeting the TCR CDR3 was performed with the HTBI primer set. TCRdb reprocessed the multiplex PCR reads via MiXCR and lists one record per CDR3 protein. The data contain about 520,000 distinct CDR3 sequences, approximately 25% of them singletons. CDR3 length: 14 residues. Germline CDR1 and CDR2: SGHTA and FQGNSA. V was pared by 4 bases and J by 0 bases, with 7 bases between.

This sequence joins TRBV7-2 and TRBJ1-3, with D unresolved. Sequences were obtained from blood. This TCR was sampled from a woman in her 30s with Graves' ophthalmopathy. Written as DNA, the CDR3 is TGTGCCAGCAGCTCCCTCTACTCTGGAAACACCATATATTTT. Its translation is CASSSLYSGNTIYF.